These 18 T cell receptor beta chains originate from one sample sequenced in a study of blood T cell repertoires in COVID-19. Clones were read by immunoSEQ multiplex PCR, and TCRdb kept only the in-frame ones, dropping some. Of 90,000 to 100,000 clones listed, around 88% are singletons. The sample taken for sequencing was peripheral blood. The source is an elderly man with acute or convalescent COVID-19.

The chain joins TRBV7-2 to TRBJ2-6; 9 nucleotides line up with TRBD2. Germline CDR1 is SGHTA and CDR2 is FQGNSA. With V trimmed by 1 base and J by 1 base, 2 bases remained unmatched. The CDR3 is 17 amino acids. The CDR3 here is CASSLVAGESGANVLTF. The CDR3, as DNA: TGTGCCAGCAGCTTAGTAGCGGGAGAGTCTGGGGCCAACGTCCTGACTTTC.

V gene TRBV9 combines with J gene TRBJ2-7; 9 bases line up with TRBD1. The V gene's germline CDR1 is SGDLS and CDR2 YYNGEE. There are 15 residues in the CDR3. The ends lost 0 bases at V and 3 bases at J; junction bases unmatched: 4. The CDR3 DNA follows: TGTGCCAGCAGCGTAGGAACGGGACAGGGCTACGAGCAGTACTTC. Amino acids: CASSVGTGQGYEQYF.

The chain is built from TRBV28 and TRBJ1-2; 8 positions match TRBD1. CDR3 length: 14 amino acids. From germline, CDR1 is MDHEN and CDR2 SYDVKM. Trimming at V came to 6 bases and at J to 0 bases, leaving 3 bases not matched to a gene. For the CDR3, the DNA is TGTGCCAGCAGAACACAGGGGGCTAACTATGGCTACACCTTC. This codes for CASRTQGANYGYTF.

The rearrangement uses TRBV10-3 and TRBJ2-3; 9 bases agree with TRBD2. The CDR3 length is 14 residues. V shed 4 bases, J shed 3 bases, and the junction held 2 bases outside the gene matches. Germline lookup yields CDR1 ENHRY and CDR2 SYGVKD. The CDR3 DNA sequence: TGTGCCATCAGTGTTACTAGCGGGACAGATACGCAGTATTTT. Translation gives CAISVTSGTDTQYF.

The chain's CDR3 is CASELTLGTEAFF. The CDR3 DNA is TGTGCCAGCGAATTGACACTTGGGACTGAAGCTTTCTTT. The rearrangement uses TRBV12-3 or TRBV12-4 and TRBJ1-1; D is unresolved. Trimming removed 8 bases at V and 5 bases at J, with 15 bases between. The CDR3 length is 13 residues.

This clone has a single count. The rearrangement joins TRBV2 to TRBJ1-2; 7 bases fit TRBD1. Trimming at V came to 5 bases and at J to 3 bases, leaving 3 bases not matched to a gene. This CDR3 spans 13 amino acids. The germline V gene has CDR1 SNHLY and CDR2 FYNNEI. CDR3 region: CASSRGRDYGYTF. CDR3 nucleotide sequence: TGTGCCAGCAGTAGGGGGCGCGACTATGGCTACACCTTC. The variable domain in full, completed from reference TRBV2 and TRBJ1-2, reads EPEVTQTPSHQVTQMGQEVILRCVPISNHLYFYWYRQILGQKVEFLVSFYNNEISEKSEIFDDQFSVERPDGSNFTLKIRSTKLEDSAMYFCASSRGRDYGYTFGSGTRLTVV.

V gene TRBV30 combines with J gene TRBJ2-6; weak D call: TRBD2 (5 bases). The CDR3 spans 15 residues. V dropped 0 bases and J dropped 4 bases, with 10 bases sitting between them. Germline V lookup: CDR1 GTSNPN, CDR2 SVGIG (reference sequence). In DNA, the CDR3 is TGTGCCTGGAGTGTGAGAGGGTACGGGGCCAACGTCCTGACTTTC. It yields the protein CAWSVRGYGANVLTF.

The rearrangement links TRBV19 to TRBJ1-1, with 9 bases fitting TRBD1. Germline V gene lookup returns CDR1 LNHDA and CDR2 SQIVND (reference sequence). The ends lost 3 bases at V and 3 bases at J; junction bases unmatched: 11. CDR3 size: 17 residues. This chain's CDR3 is CASSMRTGAVGHTEAFF. The CDR3 DNA follows: TGTGCCAGTAGTATGAGGACAGGGGCGGTTGGGCACACTGAAGCTTTCTTT.

This clone was seen only a few times. This sequence joins TRBV6-5 and TRBJ1-2; 7 nucleotides agree with TRBD1. CDR1 is MNHEY and CDR2 is SVGAGI in the germline V gene. CDR3 length: 13 residues. Losses at the gene ends were 4 bases for V and 4 bases for J; bases not matched to a gene: 3. The CDR3 DNA reads as TGTGCCAGCAGTTCGACAGGGACCTATGGCTACACCTTC. It yields the protein CASSSTGTYGYTF.

The chain joins TRBV7-8 to TRBJ2-1, with D unresolved. The length of the CDR3 is 15 residues. The V end lost 5 bases, the J end lost 5 bases, and 16 bases lay between the germline ends. Germline V gene lookup returns CDR1 SGHVS and CDR2 FQNEAQ. The CDR3 is CASSPTGLLNNEQFF. The CDR3 nucleotides read TGTGCCAGCAGCCCTACTGGTCTCCTCAACAATGAGCAGTTCTTC. Together with reference TRBV7-8 and TRBJ2-1, the CDR3 gives the full variable domain: GAGVSQSPRYKVAKRGQDVALRCDPISGHVSLFWYQQALGQGPEFLTYFQNEAQLDKSGLPSDRFFAERPEGSVSTLKIQRTQQEDSAVYLCASSPTGLLNNEQFFGPGTRLTVL.

This rearrangement joins TRBV19 to TRBJ2-5; D possibly corresponds to TRBD2 (6 bases). This CDR3 has 14 residues. Trimming took off 0 bases at V and 4 bases at J, with 9 bases between the two ends. Looked up from germline, CDR1 is LNHDA and CDR2 is SQIVND (reference sequence). DNA for the CDR3: TGTGCCAGTAGTATAGATCTAGCGAGAGAGACCCAGTACTTC. This codes for CASSIDLARETQYF.

This clone was counted once. The J gene is TRBJ1-1, the V gene TRBV2; no reliable D call. CDR1 is SNHLY and CDR2 is FYNNEI in the germline V gene. Trimming shortened V by 6 bases and J by 3 bases, and 14 bases separated the two germline ends. This CDR3 has 14 residues. CDR3: CASSPVTVDTEAFF. CDR3 bases: TGTGCCAGCAGCCCTGTTACGGTGGACACTGAAGCTTTCTTT.

The rearrangement joins TRBV6-5 to TRBJ2-5; D is unclear. V shed 2 bases and J shed 1 base, with 8 bases lying between them. CDR3 length: 14 amino acids. The V gene's germline CDR1 is MNHEY and CDR2 SVGAGI. The CDR3 region is CASSYRAAQETQYF. Written as DNA, the CDR3 is TGTGCCAGCAGTTACCGTGCGGCCCAAGAGACCCAGTACTTC.

The chain joins TRBV7-9 to TRBJ2-3; D not resolved. Per germline, CDR1 SEHNR and CDR2 FQNEAQ (reference sequence). This CDR3 comprises 11 residues. The V end was cut by 8 bases, the J end by 3 bases, with 6 bases between. The CDR3 sequence: CASAKTDTQYF. DNA of the CDR3: TGTGCCAGCGCTAAGACAGATACGCAGTATTTT. The full variable domain, with the rest looked up from reference TRBV7-9 and TRBJ2-3, is DTGVSQNPRHKITKRGQNVTFRCDPISEHNRLYWYRQTLGQGPEFLTYFQNEAQLEKSRLLSDRFSAERPKGSFSTLEIQRTEQGDSAMYLCASAKTDTQYFGPGTRLTVL.

This chain connects TRBV6-1 to TRBJ1-3, with 7 bases that match TRBD1. V was pared by 2 bases and J by 5 bases, with 3 bases of the junction left unmatched. Per germline, CDR1 MNHNS and CDR2 SASEGT. The CDR3 consists of 14 residues. DNA for the CDR3: TGTGCCAGCAGTGAACAAGGGGGCAGAAACACCATATATTTT. It yields the protein CASSEQGGRNTIYF.

The chain employs TRBV10-3 and TRBJ1-2; 9 positions match TRBD1. V gave up 4 bases and J gave up 6 bases; unmatched junction bases: 6. CDR1 and CDR2 (germline): ENHRY, SYGVKD. This CDR3 is built from 14 residues. CDR3 loop: CAISGTGEGDGYTF. The CDR3 region has the DNA TGTGCCATCAGTGGGACAGGGGAAGGTGATGGCTACACCTTC.

The J gene is TRBJ2-3, the V gene TRBV3-1 (or the pseudogene TRBV3-2); TRBD2 agrees at 7 bases. The CDR3 has 17 amino acids. Germline lookup yields CDR1 LGHDT and CDR2 YNNKEL (reference sequence). V shed 0 bases and J 0 bases; nucleotides not matched to a gene: 6. For the CDR3, the DNA is TGTGCCAGCAGCCAAGACCCGCTAGCGGCTAGCACAGATACGCAGTATTTT. It specifies CASSQDPLAASTDTQYF.

This clone was detected a few times. The V call is TRBV5-1, the J call TRBJ1-2, with TRBD1 as a possible D gene (5 bases). Between the trimmed V and J ends, which lost 3 bases and 4 bases, there was a span of 13 bases. The germline gives CDR1 SGHRS, CDR2 YFSETQ. CDR3 size: 14 residues. This CDR3 is CASSSGTFPYGYTF. Written as DNA, the CDR3 is TGCGCCAGCAGCTCAGGGACTTTCCCCTATGGCTACACCTTC.